Listed below are T cell receptor beta chains from one sample, sequenced in a study of glioma-infiltrating T cells. One entry per CDR3 protein results from TCRdb running MiXCR on the multiplex PCR reads. The profile shows about 130,000 distinct CDR3 sequences, around a quarter of them singletons. Sequences were obtained from glioma tissue, nonneoplastic brain tissue, or PBMCs (not recorded which). These receptor sequences come from a human donor with low-grade glioma or glioblastoma, undergoing nonglioma brain surgery, or in good health (not recorded which). CDR3s include the opening cysteine and the closing phenylalanine or tryptophan. D genes are given only for firm matches. Some rows have no size entry. The others give once, few or many, or a class for an expanded clone.

NA TRBJ2-1 TRBD2 TRBV4-1 CASSLPGLAPNEQFF TGCGCCAGCAGCCTTCCGGGACTAGCACCTAATGAGCAGTTCTTC
few TRBJ2-3 NA TRBV19 CASSGLGNTDTQYF TGTGCCAGTAGCGGACTGGGCAACACAGATACGCAGTATTTT
NA TRBJ1-2 NA TRBV12-3/TRBV12-4 CASSLKSWDYGYTF TGTGCCAGCAGTTTAAAATCGTGGGACTATGGCTACACCTTC
few TRBJ1-3 NA TRBV20-1 CSARDQYASSGNTIYF TGCAGTGCTAGAGATCAGTATGCGAGCTCTGGAAACACCATATATTTT
NA TRBJ1-1 NA TRBV5-1 CASSLTGMGGTEALF TGCGCCAGCAGCTTGACAGGGATGGGAGGCACTGAAGCTTTGTTT
NA TRBJ1-3 NA TRBV2 CASSEGTASSGNTIYF TGTGCCAGCAGTGAAGGGACAGCGAGCTCTGGAAACACCATATATTTT
few TRBJ2-1 NA TRBV7-9 CASSLGSRVHEQFF TGTGCCAGCAGCTTAGGGTCCAGGGTACATGAGCAGTTCTTC
NA TRBJ1-3 NA TRBV19 CASRPAGSGNTIYF TGTGCCAGTAGGCCAGCGGGCTCTGGAAACACCATATATTTT
NA TRBJ1-5 NA TRBV7-9 CASSLSGGGSGQPQHF TGTGCCAGCAGCCTATCGGGGGGCGGTTCGGGTCAGCCCCAGCATTTT
NA TRBJ2-5 NA TRBV5-1 CASSLGDTQETQYF TGCGCCAGCAGCTTAGGGGACACCCAAGAGACCCAGTACTTC
many TRBJ1-1 NA TRBV6-6 CASSYEAYTEAFF TGTGCCAGCAGTTACGAGGCCTACACTGAAGCTTTCTTT
NA TRBJ2-3 TRBD1 TRBV14 CASSPGQGGYFTDTQYF TGTGCCAGCAGCCCCGGACAGGGGGGTTATTTCACAGATACGCAGTATTTT
NA TRBJ2-4 TRBD2 TRBV2 CASSERVSGGSKNIQYF TGTGCCAGCAGTGAGCGTGTCAGCGGGGGTTCCAAAAACATTCAGTACTTC
few TRBJ1-1 NA TRBV12-3/TRBV12-4 CASMQGGGNTEAFF TGTGCCAGCATGCAAGGGGGAGGGAACACTGAAGCTTTCTTT
once TRBJ2-3 TRBD2 TRBV5-6 CASSLGTSRRYRTDTQYF TGTGCCAGCAGCTTAGGGACTAGCAGGCGCTATCGCACAGATACGCAGTATTTT
NA TRBJ2-5 NA TRBV7-3 CASSPSYQETQYF TGTGCCAGCAGCCCTAGTTACCAAGAGACCCAGTACTTC
once TRBJ1-1 TRBD1 TRBV4-1 CASSYPGQGNTEAFF TGCGCCAGCAGCTACCCGGGACAGGGTAACACTGAAGCTTTCTTT
few TRBJ1-2 NA TRBV7-9 CATGLYERTNYGYTF TGTGCCACCGGGCTATACGAGAGAACTAACTATGGCTACACCTTC
NA TRBJ2-1 TRBD2 TRBV9 CASSLGRLAGGKGEQFF TGTGCCAGCAGCTTAGGGAGACTAGCGGGGGGAAAGGGTGAGCAGTTCTTC
NA TRBJ1-2 NA TRBV7-9 CASSPKGVGYGYTF TGTGCCAGCAGCCCAAAGGGGGTTGGCTATGGCTACACCTTC
NA TRBJ1-2 NA TRBV19 CATQLLGGADGYTF TGTGCCACCCAACTACTTGGGGGAGCCGATGGCTACACCTTC
few TRBJ1-1 NA TRBV28 CASSQVAGVLGNTEAFF TGTGCCAGCAGCCAAGTTGCAGGCGTCCTGGGGAACACTGAAGCTTTCTTT
many TRBJ2-1 NA TRBV10-3 CAISPTAGSYNEQFF TGTGCCATCAGCCCGACAGCCGGCTCCTACAATGAGCAGTTCTTC
few TRBJ2-1 TRBD2 TRBV5-1 CASSLALAGGNEQFF TGCGCCAGCAGCTTGGCGCTAGCGGGGGGCAATGAGCAGTTCTTC
NA TRBJ2-1 TRBD1 TRBV6-1 CASSGQGDETQFF TGTGCCAGCAGTGGACAGGGGGACGAGACCCAGTTCTTC
NA TRBJ2-1 TRBD2 TRBV11-2 CASRVTTGGPNEQFF TGTGCCAGCAGGGTCACCACGGGGGGGCCGAATGAGCAGTTCTTC
many TRBJ1-6 NA TRBV20-1 CSARAQETDNSPLHF TGCAGTGCTAGGGCCCAGGAAACCGATAATTCACCCCTCCACTTT
NA TRBJ2-4 TRBD1 TRBV19 CASSLRPGQGNIQYF TGTGCCAGTAGTCTGCGACCGGGACAGGGGAACATTCAGTACTTC